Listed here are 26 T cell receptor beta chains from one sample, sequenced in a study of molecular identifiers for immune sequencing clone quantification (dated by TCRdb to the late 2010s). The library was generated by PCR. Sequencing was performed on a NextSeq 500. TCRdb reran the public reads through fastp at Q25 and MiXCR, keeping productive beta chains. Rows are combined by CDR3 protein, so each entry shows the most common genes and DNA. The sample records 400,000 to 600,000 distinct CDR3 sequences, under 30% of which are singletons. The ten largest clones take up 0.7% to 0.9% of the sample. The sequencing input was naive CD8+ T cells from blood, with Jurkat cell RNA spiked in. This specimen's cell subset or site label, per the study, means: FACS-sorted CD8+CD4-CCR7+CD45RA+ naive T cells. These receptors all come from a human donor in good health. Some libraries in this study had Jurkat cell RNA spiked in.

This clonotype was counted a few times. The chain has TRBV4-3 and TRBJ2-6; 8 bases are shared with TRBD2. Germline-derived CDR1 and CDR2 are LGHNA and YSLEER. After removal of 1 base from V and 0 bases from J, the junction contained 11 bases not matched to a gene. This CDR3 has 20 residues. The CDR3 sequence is CASSQVSFGGGYSGANVLTF. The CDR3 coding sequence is TGCGCCAGCAGCCAAGTCTCTTTTGGCGGGGGGTACTCTGGGGCCAACGTCCTGACTTTC.

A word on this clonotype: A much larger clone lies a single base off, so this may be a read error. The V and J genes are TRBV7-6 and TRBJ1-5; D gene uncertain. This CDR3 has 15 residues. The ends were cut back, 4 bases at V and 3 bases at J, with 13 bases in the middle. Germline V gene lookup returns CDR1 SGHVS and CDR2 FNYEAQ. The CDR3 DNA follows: TGTGCCAGCAGCTCCCAGTGGGGAAACAATCAGCCCCAGCATTTT. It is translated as CASSSQWGNNQPQHF.

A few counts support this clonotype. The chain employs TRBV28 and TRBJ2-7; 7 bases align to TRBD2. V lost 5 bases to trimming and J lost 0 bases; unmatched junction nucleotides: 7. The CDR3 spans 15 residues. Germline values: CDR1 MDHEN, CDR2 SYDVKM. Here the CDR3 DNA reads TGTGCCAGCAGTCCCCGGGGGGTCCGCTCCTACGAGCAGTACTTC. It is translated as CASSPRGVRSYEQYF.

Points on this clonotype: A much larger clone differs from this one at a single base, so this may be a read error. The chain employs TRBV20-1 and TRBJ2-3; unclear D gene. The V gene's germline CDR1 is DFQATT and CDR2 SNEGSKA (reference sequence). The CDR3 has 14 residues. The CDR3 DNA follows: TGCAGTGCTAGAGGGAGTCGAGGCACAGATGCGCAGTATTTT. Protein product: CSARGSRGTDAQYF.

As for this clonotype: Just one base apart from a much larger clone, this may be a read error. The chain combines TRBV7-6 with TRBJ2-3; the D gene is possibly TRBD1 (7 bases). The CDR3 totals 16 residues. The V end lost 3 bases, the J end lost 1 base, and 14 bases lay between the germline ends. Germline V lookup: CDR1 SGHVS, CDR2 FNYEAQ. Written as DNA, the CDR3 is TGTGCCAGCAGCTTTGGGGCCAGGGGGGGCACAGATACGCAGTATTTT. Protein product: CASSFGARGGTDTQYF.

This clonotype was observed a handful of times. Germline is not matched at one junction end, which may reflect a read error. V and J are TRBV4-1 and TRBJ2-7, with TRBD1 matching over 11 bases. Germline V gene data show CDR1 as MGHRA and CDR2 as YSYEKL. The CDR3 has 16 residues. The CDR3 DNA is TGCGCCAGCAGCGGCCGGACAGGGGGCAGTTCCTACAAGCAGTACTTC. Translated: CASSGRTGGSSYKQYF.

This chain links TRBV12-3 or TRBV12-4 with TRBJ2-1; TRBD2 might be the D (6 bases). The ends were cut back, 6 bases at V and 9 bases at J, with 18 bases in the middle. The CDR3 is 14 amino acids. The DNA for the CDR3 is TGTGCCAGCAGCCCCCAAGCAGAGGAGGGTGAGCAGTTCTTC. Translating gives CASSPQAEEGEQFF.

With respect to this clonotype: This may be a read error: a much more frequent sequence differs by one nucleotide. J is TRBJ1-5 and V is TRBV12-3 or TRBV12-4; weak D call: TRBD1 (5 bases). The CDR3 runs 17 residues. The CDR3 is CVSSSGHSYASNQPQHF. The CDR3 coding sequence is TGTGTCAGCAGTTCCGGACATTCGTATGCTAGCAATCAGCCCCAGCATTTT.

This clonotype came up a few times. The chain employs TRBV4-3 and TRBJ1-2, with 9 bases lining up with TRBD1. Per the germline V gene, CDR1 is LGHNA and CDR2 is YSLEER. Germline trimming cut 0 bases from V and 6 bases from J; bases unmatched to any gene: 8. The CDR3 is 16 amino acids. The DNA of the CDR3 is TGCGCCAGCAGCCAAGACTTGTGGGGACAGGGAAATGGCTACACCTTC. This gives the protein CASSQDLWGQGNGYTF.

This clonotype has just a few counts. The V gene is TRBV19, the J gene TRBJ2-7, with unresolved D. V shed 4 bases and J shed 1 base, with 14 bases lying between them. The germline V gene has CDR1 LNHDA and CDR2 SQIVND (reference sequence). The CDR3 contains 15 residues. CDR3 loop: CASSTATAISYEQYF. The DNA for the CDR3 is TGTGCCAGTAGTACCGCGACTGCTATTTCCTACGAGCAGTACTTC.

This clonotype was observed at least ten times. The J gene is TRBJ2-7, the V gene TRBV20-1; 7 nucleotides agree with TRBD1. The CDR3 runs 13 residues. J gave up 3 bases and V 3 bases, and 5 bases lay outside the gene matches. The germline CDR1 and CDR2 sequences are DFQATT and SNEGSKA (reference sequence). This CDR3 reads CSARRGQDYEQYF. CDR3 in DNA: TGCAGTGCTAGGAGAGGACAGGACTACGAGCAGTACTTC.

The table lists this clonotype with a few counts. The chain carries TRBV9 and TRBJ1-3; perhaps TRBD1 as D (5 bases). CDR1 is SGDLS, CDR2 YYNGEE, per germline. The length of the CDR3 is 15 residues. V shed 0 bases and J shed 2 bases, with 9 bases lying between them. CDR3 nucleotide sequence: TGTGCCAGCAGCGTAGACAGGTCCACTGGAAACACCATATATTTT. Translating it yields CASSVDRSTGNTIYF.

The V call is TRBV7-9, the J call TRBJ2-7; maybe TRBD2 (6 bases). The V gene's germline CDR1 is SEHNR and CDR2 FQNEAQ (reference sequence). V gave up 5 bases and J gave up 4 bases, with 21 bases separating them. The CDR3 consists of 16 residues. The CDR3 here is CASSPPSRTGTYEQYF. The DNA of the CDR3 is TGTGCCAGCAGCCCCCCGAGTCGGACGGGGACTTACGAGCAGTACTTC. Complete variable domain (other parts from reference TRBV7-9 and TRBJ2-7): DTGVSQNPRHKITKRGQNVTFRCDPISEHNRLYWYRQTLGQGPEFLTYFQNEAQLEKSRLLSDRFSAERPKGSFSTLEIQRTEQGDSAMYLCASSPPSRTGTYEQYFGPGTRLTVT.

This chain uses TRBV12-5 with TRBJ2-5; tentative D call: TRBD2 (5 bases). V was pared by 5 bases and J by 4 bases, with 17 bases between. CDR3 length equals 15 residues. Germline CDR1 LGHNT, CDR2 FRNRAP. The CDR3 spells CASGLQWAGGETQYF. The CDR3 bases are TGTGCTAGTGGTCTTCAGTGGGCCGGAGGAGAGACCCAGTACTTC.

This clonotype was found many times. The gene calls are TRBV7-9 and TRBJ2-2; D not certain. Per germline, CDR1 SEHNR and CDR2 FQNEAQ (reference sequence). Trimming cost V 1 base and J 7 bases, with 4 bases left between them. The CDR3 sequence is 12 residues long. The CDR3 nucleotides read TGTGCCAGCAGCTTAGGAGACGGGGAGCTGTTTTTT. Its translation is CASSLGDGELFF.

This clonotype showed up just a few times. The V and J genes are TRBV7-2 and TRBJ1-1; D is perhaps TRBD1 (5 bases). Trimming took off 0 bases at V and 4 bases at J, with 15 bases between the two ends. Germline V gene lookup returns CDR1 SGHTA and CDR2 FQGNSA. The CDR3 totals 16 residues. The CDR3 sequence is CASSLAGVVGSTEAFF. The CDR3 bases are TGTGCCAGCAGCTTAGCAGGGGTGGTGGGTTCCACTGAAGCTTTCTTT.

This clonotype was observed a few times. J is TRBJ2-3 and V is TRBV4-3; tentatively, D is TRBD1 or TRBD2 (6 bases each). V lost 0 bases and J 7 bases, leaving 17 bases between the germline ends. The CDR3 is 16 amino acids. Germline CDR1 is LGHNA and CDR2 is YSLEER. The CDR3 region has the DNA TGCGCCAGCAGCCAAGAGGTACAGGGAGGATGGAATACGCAGTATTTT. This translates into CASSQEVQGGWNTQYF.

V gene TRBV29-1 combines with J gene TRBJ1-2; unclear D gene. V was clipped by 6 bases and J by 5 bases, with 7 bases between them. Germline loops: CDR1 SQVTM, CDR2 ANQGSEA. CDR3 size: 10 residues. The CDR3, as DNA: TGCAGCGTGGAGGATTATGGCTACACCTTC. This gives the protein CSVEDYGYTF.

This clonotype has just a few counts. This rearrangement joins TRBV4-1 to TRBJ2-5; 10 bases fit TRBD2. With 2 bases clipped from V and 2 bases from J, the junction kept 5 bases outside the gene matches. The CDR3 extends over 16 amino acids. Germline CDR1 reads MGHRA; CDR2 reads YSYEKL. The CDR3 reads CASSQTLAGVQETQYF. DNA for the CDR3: TGCGCCAGCAGCCAAACCCTAGCGGGGGTACAAGAGACCCAGTACTTC.

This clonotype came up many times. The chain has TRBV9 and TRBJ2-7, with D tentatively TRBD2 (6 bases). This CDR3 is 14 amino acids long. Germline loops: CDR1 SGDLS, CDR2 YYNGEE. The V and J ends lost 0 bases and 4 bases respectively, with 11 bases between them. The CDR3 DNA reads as TGTGCCAGCAGCGTAGACTTTAGCGGTTACGAGCAGTACTTC. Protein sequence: CASSVDFSGYEQYF.

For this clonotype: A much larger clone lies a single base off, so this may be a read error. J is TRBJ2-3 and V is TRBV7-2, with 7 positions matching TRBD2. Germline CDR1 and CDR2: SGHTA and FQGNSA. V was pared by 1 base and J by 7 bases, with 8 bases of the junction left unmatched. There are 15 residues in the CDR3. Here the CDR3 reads CASSLVPRGTYTQYF. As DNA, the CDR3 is TGTGCCAGCAGCTTAGTTCCGCGGGGGACCTATACGCAGTATTTT.

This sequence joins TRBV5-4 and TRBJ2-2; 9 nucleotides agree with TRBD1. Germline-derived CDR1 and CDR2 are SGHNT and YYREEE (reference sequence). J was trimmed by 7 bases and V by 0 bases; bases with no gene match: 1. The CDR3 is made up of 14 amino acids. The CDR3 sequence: CASSLGQGDGELFF. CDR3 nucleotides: TGTGCCAGCAGCTTGGGACAGGGGGACGGGGAGCTGTTTTTT.

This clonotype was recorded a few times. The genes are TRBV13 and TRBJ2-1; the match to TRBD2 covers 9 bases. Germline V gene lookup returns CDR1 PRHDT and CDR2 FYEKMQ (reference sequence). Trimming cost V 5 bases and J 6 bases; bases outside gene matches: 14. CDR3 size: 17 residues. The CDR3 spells CASSPTLAGKRSNEQFF. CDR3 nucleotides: TGTGCCAGCAGCCCTACGCTAGCGGGGAAGAGGTCCAATGAGCAGTTCTTC.

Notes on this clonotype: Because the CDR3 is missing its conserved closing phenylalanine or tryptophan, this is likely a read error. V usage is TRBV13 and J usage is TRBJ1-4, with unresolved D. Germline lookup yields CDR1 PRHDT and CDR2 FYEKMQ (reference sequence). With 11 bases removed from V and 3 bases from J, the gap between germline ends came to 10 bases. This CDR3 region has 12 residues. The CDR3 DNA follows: TGTGCCGTCCCTGGGCCTAATGAAAAACTGTTTTCT. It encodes CAVPGPNEKLFS.

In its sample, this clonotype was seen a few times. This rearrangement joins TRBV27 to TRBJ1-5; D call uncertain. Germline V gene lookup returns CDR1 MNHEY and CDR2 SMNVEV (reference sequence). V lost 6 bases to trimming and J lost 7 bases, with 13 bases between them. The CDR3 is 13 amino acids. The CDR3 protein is CASSPVWFQPQHF. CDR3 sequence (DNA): TGTGCCAGCAGCCCCGTATGGTTCCAGCCCCAGCATTTT.

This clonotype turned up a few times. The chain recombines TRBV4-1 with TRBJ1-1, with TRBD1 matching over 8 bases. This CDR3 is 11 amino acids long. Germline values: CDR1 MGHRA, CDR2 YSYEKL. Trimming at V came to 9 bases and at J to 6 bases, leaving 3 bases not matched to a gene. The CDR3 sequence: CASSQGAEAFF. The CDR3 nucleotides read TGCGCCAGTTCACAGGGGGCTGAAGCTTTCTTT.